The 28 T cell receptor beta chains reported below all come from one sample, sequenced in a study of technical replicates of blood from several donors. Libraries were prepared by immunoSEQ multiplex PCR; TCRdb keeps only in-frame clonotypes and omits some of them. The sample records around 17,000 clones, 70% to 85% being singletons. Sequencing was carried out using PBMCs. The receptors derive from a human donor in good health. Some clones in this sample may be carry-over from other donors' samples.

The chain combines TRBV9 with TRBJ2-1; a weak D match, TRBD2 (5 bases). CDR1 is SGDLS, CDR2 YYNGEE, per germline. V was cut by 3 bases and J by 0 bases, with 13 bases left in between. The CDR3 contains 16 residues. CDR3 residues: CASSGKEGSSYNEQFF. CDR3 nucleotide sequence: TGTGCCAGCAGCGGAAAAGAGGGCAGCTCCTACAATGAGCAGTTCTTC.

In its sample, this clone was seen once. The chain combines TRBV18 with TRBJ1-5; possibly TRBD1 for D (6 bases). Germline V gene data show CDR1 as KGHSH and CDR2 as LQKENI. The CDR3 is made up of 14 amino acids. V dropped 2 bases and J dropped 7 bases, with 12 bases sitting between them. DNA of the CDR3: TGTGCCAGCTCACCAGGACAGATTGGGCAGCCCCAGCATTTT. Its translation: CASSPGQIGQPQHF.

The chain carries TRBV20-1 and TRBJ1-1, with D possibly being TRBD1 (5 bases). Trimming took off 6 bases at V and 4 bases at J, with 9 bases between the two ends. The CDR3 consists of 11 residues. The V gene's germline CDR1 is DFQATT and CDR2 SNEGSKA (reference sequence). The CDR3: CSAGGFTEAFF. In nucleotides, the CDR3 is TGCAGTGCGGGGGGGTTCACTGAAGCTTTCTTT.

This sequence joins TRBV29-1 and TRBJ2-1; 8 nucleotides agree with TRBD2. Trimming took 6 bases from V and 4 from J; bases not matched to a gene: 8. This CDR3 has 14 amino acids. CDR1 and CDR2 (germline): SQVTM, ANQGSEA. CDR3 in DNA: TGCAGCGTGGAGCGGGAGTTCTCTTACAATGAGCAGTTCTTC. As protein: CSVEREFSYNEQFF.

The rearrangement links TRBV13 to TRBJ2-2; 9 bases line up with TRBD2. Germline CDR1 reads PRHDT; CDR2 reads FYEKMQ (reference sequence). Trimming at V came to 1 base and at J to 1 base, leaving 1 base not matched to a gene. This CDR3 region has 16 residues. CDR3 region: CASSLEAGGNTGELFF. The CDR3 nucleotides are TGTGCCAGCAGCTTAGAAGCGGGAGGGAACACCGGGGAGCTGTTTTTT.

The rearrangement links TRBV15 to TRBJ2-3; 11 bases agree with TRBD2. The CDR3 covers 16 residues. Germline V CDR1 and CDR2: LNHNV, YYDKDF (reference sequence). The V gene end was trimmed by 3 bases and the J gene end by 4 bases; junction bases not matched to a gene: 6. CDR3 DNA: TGTGCCACCAGCAGGTGGACTAGCGGGTCGTCAGATACGCAGTATTTT. Its protein product is CATSRWTSGSSDTQYF.

The CDR3: CASSTRTSGWGTQYF. The DNA for the CDR3 is TGTGCCAGCAGTACGCGGACTAGCGGTTGGGGGACCCAGTACTTC. This rearrangement joins TRBV27 to TRBJ2-5, with 10 bases matching TRBD2. Per the germline V gene, CDR1 is MNHEY and CDR2 is SMNVEV (reference sequence). Unmatched junction bases numbered 10, after V lost 5 bases and J lost 7 bases. CDR3 size: 15 residues.

The V and J genes are TRBV5-1 and TRBJ1-1; no clear D gene. This CDR3 comprises 14 residues. Germline V gives CDR1 SGHRS, CDR2 YFSETQ. Trimming pared 0 bases from V and 1 base from J, leaving 7 bases between. CDR3 amino acids: CASSLGTSNTEAFF. DNA of the CDR3: TGCGCCAGCAGCTTGGGTACATCGAACACTGAAGCTTTCTTT.

The V gene is TRBV5-1, the J gene TRBJ2-1; 9 nucleotides line up with TRBD1. The CDR3 has 16 amino acids. V lost 4 bases and J lost 0; bases outside the gene matches: 5. Germline CDR1 is SGHRS and CDR2 is YFSETQ. The CDR3, as DNA: TGCGCCAGCAGCGAAGGACAGGGGAGCTCCTACAATGAGCAGTTCTTC. It translates to CASSEGQGSSYNEQFF.

This chain links TRBV30 with TRBJ2-7; TRBD1 might be the D (6 bases). V lost 2 bases, J lost 4 bases, and 12 bases lay in between. The germline CDR1 and CDR2 sequences are GTSNPN and SVGIG (reference sequence). This CDR3 has 13 amino acids. DNA of the CDR3: TGTGCCTGGAGTCGCGGACAGAATTACGAGCAGTACTTC. This gives the protein CAWSRGQNYEQYF.

The chain recombines TRBV15 with TRBJ2-7, with 8 nucleotides matching TRBD1. The length of the CDR3 is 15 residues. J lost 2 bases, V lost 1 base, and 4 bases had no gene match. The germline gives CDR1 LNHNV, CDR2 YYDKDF (reference sequence). The CDR3 region is CATSRALTGAYEQYF. The CDR3 coding sequence is TGTGCCACCAGCAGAGCTTTGACAGGGGCCTACGAGCAGTACTTC. Together with reference TRBV15 and TRBJ2-7, the CDR3 gives the full variable domain: DAMVIQNPRYQVTQFGKPVTLSCSQTLNHNVMYWYQQKSSQAPKLLFHYYDKDFNNEADTPDNFQSRRPNTSFCFLDIRSPGLGDTAMYLCATSRALTGAYEQYFGPGTRLTVT.

This sequence joins TRBV5-4 and TRBJ2-2, with 10 nucleotides matching TRBD2. The CDR3 totals 17 residues. V was pared by 4 bases and J by 3 bases, with 9 bases of the junction left unmatched. Germline CDR1 SGHNT, CDR2 YYREEE (reference sequence). CDR3 DNA sequence: TGTGCCAGCAGCCAAGAAGCGGGAGGGCCTCACACCGGGGAGCTGTTTTTT. Translation gives CASSQEAGGPHTGELFF. Filled out from reference TRBV5-4 and TRBJ2-2, the complete variable domain reads ETGVTQSPTHLIKTRGQQVTLRCSSQSGHNTVSWYQQALGQGPQFIFQYYREEENGRGNFPPRFSGLQFPNYSSELNVNALELDDSALYLCASSQEAGGPHTGELFFGEGSRLTVL.

The chain recombines TRBV19 with TRBJ1-1, with D unresolved. With 8 bases removed from V and 4 bases from J, the gap between germline ends came to 11 bases. Germline V lookup: CDR1 LNHDA, CDR2 SQIVND (reference sequence). The CDR3 length is 12 residues. The CDR3 loop is CASSAQRTEAFF. DNA for the CDR3: TGTGCCAGTTCAGCGCAGCGCACTGAAGCTTTCTTT.

The chain couples TRBV19 to TRBJ1-3; 7 bases line up with TRBD1. CDR3 length equals 14 residues. V was pared by 5 bases and J by 3 bases, with 4 bases of the junction left unmatched. Looked up from germline, CDR1 is LNHDA and CDR2 is SQIVND (reference sequence). CDR3 residues: CASSFDRVGNTIYF. Here the CDR3 DNA reads TGTGCCAGTAGTTTCGACAGGGTTGGAAACACCATATATTTT.

The V gene is TRBV11-2, the J gene TRBJ1-1; the D gene is possibly TRBD1 (5 bases). CDR3 length equals 14 residues. Germline loops: CDR1 SGHAT, CDR2 FQNNGV. V lost 5 bases and J lost 5, with 15 bases in between. The CDR3 nucleotides are TGTGCCAGCAGCCCGACGGGGGGAGGGACTGAAGCTTTCTTT. Residues: CASSPTGGGTEAFF.

This sequence joins TRBV5-1 and TRBJ1-3; a weak D match, TRBD1 (5 bases). Germline V lookup: CDR1 SGHRS, CDR2 YFSETQ. Trimming left V 0 bases short and J 0 bases short, with 10 bases between. The CDR3 is made up of 16 amino acids. Here the CDR3 DNA reads TGCGCCAGCAGCTTGGCCGGGGGAGGCTCTGGAAACACCATATATTTT. As protein: CASSLAGGGSGNTIYF.

The CDR3 DNA follows: TGTGCCAGCAGTTTAGGGGACAGTCACTACGAGCAGTACTTC. Translated, it gives CASSLGDSHYEQYF. The V and J genes are TRBV27 and TRBJ2-7; 7 bases are shared with TRBD1. The CDR3 contains 14 residues. From germline, CDR1 is MNHEY and CDR2 SMNVEV (reference sequence). After removal of 2 bases from V and 3 bases from J, the junction contained 4 bases not matched to a gene.

The chain is built from TRBV28 and TRBJ2-6; TRBD1 matches 11 bases. Germline CDR1 is MDHEN and CDR2 is SYDVKM. The CDR3 length is 18 residues. After removal of 2 bases from V and 2 bases from J, the junction contained 5 bases not matched to a gene. The CDR3 sequence is CASSLLGQGAPGANVLTF. CDR3 DNA: TGTGCCAGCAGTTTACTTGGACAGGGGGCCCCTGGGGCCAACGTCCTGACTTTC.

This clone turned up a few times. The chain joins TRBV6-5 to TRBJ1-1; unclear D gene. The V gene lost 6 bases and the J gene lost 5 bases, with 7 bases spanning the gap. The CDR3 has 11 amino acids. The germline gives CDR1 MNHEY, CDR2 SVGAGI. The CDR3 DNA reads TGTGCCAGCAGATCCACAACTGAAGCTTTCTTT. Amino acids: CASRSTTEAFF.

A single count supports this clone. The genes are TRBV27 and TRBJ2-2; 15 bases align to TRBD2. The junction had 24 bases not matched to a gene; V was cut back by 6 bases and J by 4 bases. Germline CDR1 and CDR2: MNHEY and SMNVEV (reference sequence). The CDR3 runs to 23 residues. CDR3 protein: CASSTVQGIRTSGRAPRTGELFF. In DNA, the CDR3 is TGTGCCAGCAGCACGGTTCAGGGCATAAGGACTAGCGGGAGGGCCCCCCGCACCGGGGAGCTGTTTTTT.

J is TRBJ2-7 and V is TRBV18; 14 positions agree with TRBD2. The germline CDR1 and CDR2 sequences are KGHSH and LQKENI. This CDR3 spans 18 amino acids. The junction had 9 bases not matched to a gene; V was cut back by 0 bases and J by 5 bases. This CDR3 reads CASSPPGQGTSGSNEQYF. As DNA, the CDR3 is TGTGCCAGCTCACCACCGGGACAGGGGACTAGCGGGAGCAACGAGCAGTACTTC.

This clone has a single count. The chain is built from TRBV5-1 and TRBJ2-7, with 8 bases aligning to TRBD1. The CDR3 is made up of 16 amino acids. Trimming took 1 base from V and 2 from J; bases not matched to a gene: 8. Germline V CDR1 and CDR2: SGHRS, YFSETQ. The CDR3 here is CASSLQPRGLPYEQYF. The CDR3 DNA follows: TGCGCCAGCAGCTTGCAACCCAGGGGGCTCCCCTACGAGCAGTACTTC.

This chain connects TRBV11-3 to TRBJ2-1; 9 bases map to TRBD2. Germline CDR1 is SGHNT and CDR2 is YENEEA. CDR3 size: 14 residues. V lost 0 bases to trimming and J lost 11 bases; unmatched junction nucleotides: 5. CDR3 in amino acids: CASSLDQAGGKQFF. CDR3 DNA: TGTGCCAGCAGCTTAGATCAGGCGGGAGGGAAGCAGTTCTTC.

This clone was counted a single time. The chain recombines TRBV7-3 with TRBJ2-1; D possibly corresponds to TRBD2 (5 bases). The germline V and J ends were trimmed by 8 bases and 1 base, with 6 bases remaining between them. The CDR3 contains 12 residues. CDR1 is SGHTA and CDR2 is FQGTGA in the germline V gene. This CDR3 is CASGSSYNEQFF. DNA of the CDR3: TGTGCCAGCGGGAGTTCCTACAATGAGCAGTTCTTC.

The rearrangement links TRBV19 to TRBJ2-7; 12 positions match TRBD2. The V gene's germline CDR1 is LNHDA and CDR2 SQIVND (reference sequence). The ends lost 5 bases at V and 10 bases at J; junction bases unmatched: 6. This CDR3 has 13 amino acids. The CDR3 is CASSATSGSFQYF. The CDR3 DNA reads TGTGCCAGTAGTGCGACTAGCGGGAGTTTTCAGTACTTC.

The rearrangement links TRBV9 to TRBJ2-3; TRBD2 matches at 7 bases. The CDR3 runs to 15 residues. Germline CDR1 is SGDLS and CDR2 is YYNGEE. J was trimmed by 1 base and V by 4 bases; bases with no gene match: 6. The CDR3 nucleotides are TGTGCCAGCAGCTTACGCGGGAGCGGCACAGATACGCAGTATTTT. This codes for CASSLRGSGTDTQYF.

The chain joins TRBV7-6 to TRBJ2-3; no clear D. The V end lost 2 bases, the J end lost 2 bases, and 14 bases lay between the germline ends. The CDR3 is 16 residues long. Germline V gives CDR1 SGHVS, CDR2 FNYEAQ. The CDR3 loop is CASSLYEASPTDTQYF. The DNA for the CDR3 is TGTGCCAGCAGCTTATATGAGGCTAGTCCCACAGATACGCAGTATTTT.

The chain links TRBV29-1 to TRBJ2-4, with 7 bases identical to TRBD2. Germline trimming cut 7 bases from V and 0 bases from J; bases unmatched to any gene: 9. CDR1 is SQVTM, CDR2 ANQGSEA, per germline. The CDR3 runs 15 residues. The CDR3 loop is CSAGLAGEAKNIQYF. The CDR3 DNA reads as TGCAGCGCCGGTTTAGCGGGCGAAGCCAAAAACATTCAGTACTTC.